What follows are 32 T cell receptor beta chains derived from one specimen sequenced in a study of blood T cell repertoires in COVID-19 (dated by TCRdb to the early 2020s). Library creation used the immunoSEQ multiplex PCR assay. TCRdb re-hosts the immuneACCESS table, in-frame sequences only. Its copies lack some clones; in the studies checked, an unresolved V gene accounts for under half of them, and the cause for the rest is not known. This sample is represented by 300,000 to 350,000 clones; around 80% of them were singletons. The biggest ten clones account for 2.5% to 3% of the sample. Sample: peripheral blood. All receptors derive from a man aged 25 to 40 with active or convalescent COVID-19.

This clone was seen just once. In DNA, the CDR3 is TGTGCCAGCAGTTTCCAGGGGGCTGGCTATGGCTACACCTTC. This gives the protein CASSFQGAGYGYTF. The rearrangement uses TRBV28 and TRBJ1-2; the match to TRBD1 covers 8 bases. The length of the CDR3 is 14 residues. V lost 3 bases to trimming and J lost 4 bases; unmatched junction nucleotides: 4. CDR1 and CDR2 (germline): MDHEN, SYDVKM.

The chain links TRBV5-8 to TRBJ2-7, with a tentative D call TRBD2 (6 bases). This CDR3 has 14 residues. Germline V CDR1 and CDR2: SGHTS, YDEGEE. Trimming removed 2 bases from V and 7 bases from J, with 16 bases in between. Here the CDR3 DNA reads TGTGCCAGCAGCTTACCGGGACTGCCTAAAGAGCAGTACTTC. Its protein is CASSLPGLPKEQYF. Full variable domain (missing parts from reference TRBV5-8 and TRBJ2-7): EAGVTQSPTHLIKTRGQQATLRCSPISGHTSVYWYQQALGLGLQFLLWYDEGEERNRGNFPPRFSGRQFPNYSSELNVNALELEDSALYLCASSLPGLPKEQYFGPGTRLTVT.

The CDR3 DNA follows: TGCAGTGCTTGTGTAATACCGGGAGGACCCGTTAACAATGAGCAGTTCTTC. Translated: CSACVIPGGPVNNEQFF. The gene calls are TRBV20-1 and TRBJ2-1; the match to TRBD2 covers 7 bases. Germline CDR1 is DFQATT and CDR2 is SNEGSKA (reference sequence). This CDR3 has 17 amino acids. V shed 5 bases and J 5 bases; nucleotides not matched to a gene: 18.

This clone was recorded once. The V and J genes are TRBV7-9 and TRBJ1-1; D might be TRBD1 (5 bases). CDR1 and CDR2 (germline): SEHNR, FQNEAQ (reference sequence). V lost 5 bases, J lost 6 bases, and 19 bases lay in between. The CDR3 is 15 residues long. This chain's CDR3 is CASSPWGGIVPEAFF. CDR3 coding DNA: TGTGCCAGCAGCCCATGGGGGGGGATCGTTCCTGAAGCTTTCTTT.

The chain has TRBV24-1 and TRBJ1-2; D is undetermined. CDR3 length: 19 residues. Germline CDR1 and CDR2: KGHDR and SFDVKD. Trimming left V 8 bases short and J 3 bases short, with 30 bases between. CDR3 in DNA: TGTGCCACCAATGAGACCCCCGTGGGCAGTCCTGACAATCACTATGGCTACACCTTC. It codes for CATNETPVGSPDNHYGYTF.

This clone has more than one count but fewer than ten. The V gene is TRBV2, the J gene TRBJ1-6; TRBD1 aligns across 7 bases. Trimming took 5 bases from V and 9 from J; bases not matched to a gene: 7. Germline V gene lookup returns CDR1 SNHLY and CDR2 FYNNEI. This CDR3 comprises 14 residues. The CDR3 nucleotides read TGTGCCAGCAGTTCGTTAGAGGGGGCTTCACCCCTCCACTTT. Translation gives CASSSLEGASPLHF. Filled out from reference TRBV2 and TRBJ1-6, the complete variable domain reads EPEVTQTPSHQVTQMGQEVILRCVPISNHLYFYWYRQILGQKVEFLVSFYNNEISEKSEIFDDQFSVERPDGSNFTLKIRSTKLEDSAMYFCASSSLEGASPLHFGNGTRLTVT.

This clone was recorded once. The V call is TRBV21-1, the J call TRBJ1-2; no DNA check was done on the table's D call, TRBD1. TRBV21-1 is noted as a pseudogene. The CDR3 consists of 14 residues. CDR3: CASKNRGPNYGYTF. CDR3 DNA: TGTGCCAGCAAAAACAGGGGGCCTAACTATGGCTACACCTTC.

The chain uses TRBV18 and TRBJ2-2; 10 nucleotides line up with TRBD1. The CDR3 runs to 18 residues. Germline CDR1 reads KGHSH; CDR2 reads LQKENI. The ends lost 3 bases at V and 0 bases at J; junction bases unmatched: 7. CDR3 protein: CASSPRTGGMANTGELFF. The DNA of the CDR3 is TGTGCCAGCTCACCCCGGACAGGGGGTATGGCGAACACCGGGGAGCTGTTTTTT.

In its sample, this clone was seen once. DNA for the CDR3: TGTGCCAGTAGCCAGCGGACAGGGGGCTATGGCTACACCTTC. It encodes CASSQRTGGYGYTF. V and J are TRBV19 and TRBJ1-2; TRBD1 matches at 10 bases. V was clipped by 6 bases and J by 4 bases; unmatched bases: 5. CDR1 is LNHDA and CDR2 is SQIVND in the germline V gene (reference sequence). This CDR3 comprises 14 residues.

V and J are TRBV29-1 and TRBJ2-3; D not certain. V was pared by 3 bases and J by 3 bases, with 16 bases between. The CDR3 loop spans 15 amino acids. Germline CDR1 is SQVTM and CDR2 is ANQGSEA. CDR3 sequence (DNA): TGCAGCGTTGACTCGACGGGTTACGGGACAGATACGCAGTATTTT. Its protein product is CSVDSTGYGTDTQYF.

CDR3 sequence: CASSLEGRGDEQYF. CDR3 sequence (DNA): TGCGCCAGCAGCTTGGAGGGCAGGGGCGACGAGCAGTACTTC. The chain is built from TRBV5-1 and TRBJ2-7, with a weak D call TRBD1 (6 bases). The V and J ends lost 0 bases and 5 bases respectively, with 12 bases between them. The germline CDR1 and CDR2 sequences are SGHRS and YFSETQ. This CDR3 has 14 residues.

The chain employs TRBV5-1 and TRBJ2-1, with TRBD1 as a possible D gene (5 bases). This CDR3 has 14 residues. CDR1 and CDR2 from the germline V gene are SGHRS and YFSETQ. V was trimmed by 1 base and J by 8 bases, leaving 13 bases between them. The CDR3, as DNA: TGCGCCAGCAGCTTGACTACCCAGGGTTATGAGCAGTTCTTC. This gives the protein CASSLTTQGYEQFF.

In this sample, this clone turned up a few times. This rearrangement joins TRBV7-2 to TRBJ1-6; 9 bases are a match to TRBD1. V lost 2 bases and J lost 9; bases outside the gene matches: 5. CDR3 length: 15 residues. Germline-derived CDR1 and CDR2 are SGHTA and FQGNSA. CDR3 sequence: CASSLSTGGVSPLHF. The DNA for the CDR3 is TGTGCCAGCAGCTTATCAACAGGGGGCGTTTCACCCCTCCACTTT.

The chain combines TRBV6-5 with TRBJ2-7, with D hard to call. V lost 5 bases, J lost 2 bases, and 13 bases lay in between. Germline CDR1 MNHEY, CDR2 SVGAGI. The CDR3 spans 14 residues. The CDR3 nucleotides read TGTGCCAGCAGTCCGCTCACAGATGCCTACGAGCAGTACTTC. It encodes CASSPLTDAYEQYF.

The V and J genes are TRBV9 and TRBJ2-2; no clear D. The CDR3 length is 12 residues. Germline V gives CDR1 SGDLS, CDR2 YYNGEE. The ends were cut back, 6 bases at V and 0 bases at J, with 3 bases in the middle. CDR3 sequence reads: CASNSNTGELFF. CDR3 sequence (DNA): TGTGCCAGCAACTCGAACACCGGGGAGCTGTTTTTT. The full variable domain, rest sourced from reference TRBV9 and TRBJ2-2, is DSGVTQTPKHLITATGQRVTLRCSPRSGDLSVYWYQQSLDQGLQFLIQYYNGEERAKGNILERFSAQQFPDLHSELNLSSLELGDSALYFCASNSNTGELFFGEGSRLTVL.

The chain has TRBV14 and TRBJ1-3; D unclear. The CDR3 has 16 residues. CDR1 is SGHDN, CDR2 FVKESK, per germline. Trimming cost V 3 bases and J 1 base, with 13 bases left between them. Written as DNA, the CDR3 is TGTGCCAGCAGCCATTACGGGGATTGGTCTGGAAACACCATATATTTT. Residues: CASSHYGDWSGNTIYF.

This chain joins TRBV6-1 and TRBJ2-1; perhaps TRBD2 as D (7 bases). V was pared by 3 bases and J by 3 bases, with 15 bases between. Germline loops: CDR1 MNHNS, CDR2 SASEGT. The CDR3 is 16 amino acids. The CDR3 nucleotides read TGTGCCAGCAGTGAGTTCGGCGGGGGCGTCTACAATGAGCAGTTCTTC. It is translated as CASSEFGGGVYNEQFF.

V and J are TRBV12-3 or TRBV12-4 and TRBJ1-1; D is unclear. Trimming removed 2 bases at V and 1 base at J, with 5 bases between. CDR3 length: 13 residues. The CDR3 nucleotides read TGTGCCAGCAGTTTATCGAGGAACACTGAAGCTTTCTTT. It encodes CASSLSRNTEAFF.

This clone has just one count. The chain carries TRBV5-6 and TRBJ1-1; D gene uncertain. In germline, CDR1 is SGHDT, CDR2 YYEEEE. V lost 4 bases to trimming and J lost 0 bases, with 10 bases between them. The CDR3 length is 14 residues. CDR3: CASSPTSLNTEAFF. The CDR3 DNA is TGTGCCAGCAGCCCAACATCCCTGAACACTGAAGCTTTCTTT.

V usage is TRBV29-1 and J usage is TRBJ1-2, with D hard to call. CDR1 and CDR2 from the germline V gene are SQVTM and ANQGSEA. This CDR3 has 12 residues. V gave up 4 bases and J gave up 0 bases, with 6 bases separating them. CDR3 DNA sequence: TGCAGCGTTGGTTCGGCTAACTATGGCTACACCTTC. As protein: CSVGSANYGYTF. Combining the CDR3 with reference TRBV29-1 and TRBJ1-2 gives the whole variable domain SAVISQKPSRDICQRGTSLTIQCQVDSQVTMMFWYRQQPGQSLTLIATANQGSEATYESGFVIDKFPISRPNLTFSTLTVSNMSPEDSSIYLCSVGSANYGYTFGSGTRLTVV.

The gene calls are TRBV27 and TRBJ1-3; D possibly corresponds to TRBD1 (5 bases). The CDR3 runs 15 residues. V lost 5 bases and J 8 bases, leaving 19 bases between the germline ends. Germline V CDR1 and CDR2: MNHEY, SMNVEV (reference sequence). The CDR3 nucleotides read TGTGCCAGCAGTAACTCCCCGCGGGGGGAACACACCATATATTTT. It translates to CASSNSPRGEHTIYF.

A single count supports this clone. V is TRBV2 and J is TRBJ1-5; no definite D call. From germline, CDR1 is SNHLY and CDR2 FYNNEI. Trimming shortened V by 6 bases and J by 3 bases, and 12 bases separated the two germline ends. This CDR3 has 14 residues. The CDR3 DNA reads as TGTGCCAGCAGGAGGAGCGAGAACAATCAGCCCCAGCATTTT. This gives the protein CASRRSENNQPQHF. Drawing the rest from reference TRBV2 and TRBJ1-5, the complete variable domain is EPEVTQTPSHQVTQMGQEVILRCVPISNHLYFYWYRQILGQKVEFLVSFYNNEISEKSEIFDDQFSVERPDGSNFTLKIRSTKLEDSAMYFCASRRSENNQPQHFGDGTRLSIL.

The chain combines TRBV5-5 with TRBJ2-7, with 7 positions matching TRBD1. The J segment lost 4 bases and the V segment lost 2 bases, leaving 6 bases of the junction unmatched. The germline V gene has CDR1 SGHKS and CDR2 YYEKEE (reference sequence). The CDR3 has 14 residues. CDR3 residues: CASSFGQARYEQYF. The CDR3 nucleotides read TGTGCCAGCAGCTTCGGACAGGCTAGGTACGAGCAGTACTTC.

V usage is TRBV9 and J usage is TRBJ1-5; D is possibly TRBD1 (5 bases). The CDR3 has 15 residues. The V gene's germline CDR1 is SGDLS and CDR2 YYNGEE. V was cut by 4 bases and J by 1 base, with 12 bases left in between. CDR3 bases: TGTGCCAGCAGCCCAGACGCAGGGAGCAATCAGCCCCAGCATTTT. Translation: CASSPDAGSNQPQHF.

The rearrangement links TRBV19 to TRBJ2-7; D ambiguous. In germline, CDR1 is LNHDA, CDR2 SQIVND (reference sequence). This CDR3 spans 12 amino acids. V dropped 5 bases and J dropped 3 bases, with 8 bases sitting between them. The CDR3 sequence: CASSGPFYEQYF. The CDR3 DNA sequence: TGTGCCAGTAGTGGCCCTTTCTACGAGCAGTACTTC.

The CDR3 DNA follows: TGTGCCAGCAGCTCCCCCTCGCGTCATATGAACACTGAAGCTTTCTTT. Protein product: CASSSPSRHMNTEAFF. The chain employs TRBV7-2 and TRBJ1-1; D is unresolved. Trimming removed 4 bases at V and 0 bases at J, with 15 bases between. The CDR3 totals 16 residues. The germline CDR1 and CDR2 sequences are SGHTA and FQGNSA.

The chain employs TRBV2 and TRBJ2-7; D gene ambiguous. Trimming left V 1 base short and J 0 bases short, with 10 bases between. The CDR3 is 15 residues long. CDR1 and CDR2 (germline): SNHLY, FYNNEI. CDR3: CASSEDWQASYEQYF. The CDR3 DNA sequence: TGTGCCAGCAGTGAAGACTGGCAGGCCTCCTACGAGCAGTACTTC.

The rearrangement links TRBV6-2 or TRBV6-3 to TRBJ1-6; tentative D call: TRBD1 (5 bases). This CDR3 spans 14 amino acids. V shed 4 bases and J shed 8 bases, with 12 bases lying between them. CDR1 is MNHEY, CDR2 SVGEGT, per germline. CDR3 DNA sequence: TGTGCCAGCAGTTGGGGCAGAGATTATTCACCCCTCCACTTT. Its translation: CASSWGRDYSPLHF.

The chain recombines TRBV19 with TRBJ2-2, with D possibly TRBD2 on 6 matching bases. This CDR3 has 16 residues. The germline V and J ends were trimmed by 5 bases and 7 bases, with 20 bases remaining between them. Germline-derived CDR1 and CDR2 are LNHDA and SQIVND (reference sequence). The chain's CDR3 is CASSGDFALRGGELFF. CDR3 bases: TGTGCCAGTAGTGGGGACTTTGCCCTCCGAGGCGGGGAGCTGTTTTTT.

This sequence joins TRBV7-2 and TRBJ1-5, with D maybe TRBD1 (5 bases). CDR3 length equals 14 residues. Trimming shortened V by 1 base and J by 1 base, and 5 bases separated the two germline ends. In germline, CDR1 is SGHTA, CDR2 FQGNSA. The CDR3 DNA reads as TGTGCCAGCAGCTTAGAGGGGAGCAATCAGCCCCAGCATTTT. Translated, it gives CASSLEGSNQPQHF.

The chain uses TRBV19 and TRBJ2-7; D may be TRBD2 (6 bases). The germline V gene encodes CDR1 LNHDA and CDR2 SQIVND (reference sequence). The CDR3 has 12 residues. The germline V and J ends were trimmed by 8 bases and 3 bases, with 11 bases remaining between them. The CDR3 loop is CASGSSDYEQYF. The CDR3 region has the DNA TGTGCCAGTGGGTCTAGCGACTACGAGCAGTACTTC.

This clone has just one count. The CDR3 coding sequence is TGTGCCAGCAGCTTTGGGGGCAACTATGGCTACACCTTC. It specifies CASSFGGNYGYTF. The genes are TRBV7-2 and TRBJ1-2; D is perhaps TRBD1 (6 bases). The V end was cut by 3 bases, the J end by 2 bases, with 7 bases between. Germline loops: CDR1 SGHTA, CDR2 FQGNSA. The CDR3 has 13 amino acids.